The 10 T cell receptor beta chains presented below share a single source sample, sequenced in a study of blood T cell repertoires in COVID-19. Using immunoSEQ multiplex PCR, the repertoire was profiled, and TCRdb retains in-frame clones only, with some absent. This table holds 200,000 to 250,000 clones, around 84% found once. The source material was PBMCs or T cells enriched from blood (not recorded which). The receptors were gathered from a man aged 25 to 40 with acute COVID-19.

The gene calls are TRBV11-2 and TRBJ2-5; D is perhaps TRBD2 (6 bases). CDR3 length equals 13 residues. V shed 5 bases and J shed 9 bases, with 16 bases lying between them. Germline-derived CDR1 and CDR2 are SGHAT and FQNNGV. CDR3 region: CASSLGGEEAQYF. For the CDR3, the DNA is TGTGCCAGCAGCCTAGGCGGGGAGGAGGCCCAGTACTTC.

V and J are TRBV3-1 (or the pseudogene TRBV3-2) and TRBJ2-3; 9 nucleotides line up with TRBD2. V lost 7 bases to trimming and J lost 5 bases; unmatched junction nucleotides: 10. CDR3 length: 15 residues. Germline V lookup: CDR1 LGHDT, CDR2 YNNKEL (reference sequence). The CDR3 here is CASTPAGGLGDTQYF. The CDR3 DNA reads TGTGCCAGCACCCCTGCGGGGGGGCTGGGAGATACGCAGTATTTT.

This CDR3 reads CASSLDSTNQPQHF. In nucleotides, the CDR3 is TGTGCCAGCAGTTTGGACAGTACCAATCAGCCCCAGCATTTT. V gene TRBV6-5 combines with J gene TRBJ1-5; a weak D match, TRBD1 (6 bases). The germline CDR1 and CDR2 sequences are MNHEY and SVGAGI. Trimming stripped 4 bases from V and 3 bases from J, with 10 bases between. The CDR3 sequence is 14 residues long.

The V and J genes are TRBV5-1 and TRBJ2-1; no clear D. Germline V gives CDR1 SGHRS, CDR2 YFSETQ. The germline V and J ends were trimmed by 0 bases and 4 bases, with 8 bases remaining between them. There are 14 residues in the CDR3. CDR3 sequence: CASSLVASYNEQFF. The CDR3 DNA sequence: TGCGCCAGCAGCTTGGTGGCTTCATACAATGAGCAGTTCTTC. Full variable domain (remainder filled in from reference TRBV5-1 and TRBJ2-1): KAGVTQTPRYLIKTRGQQVTLSCSPISGHRSVSWYQQTPGQGLQFLFEYFSETQRNKGNFPGRFSGRQFSNSRSEMNVSTLELGDSALYLCASSLVASYNEQFFGPGTRLTVL.

The chain uses TRBV27 and TRBJ2-7; 7 bases are a match to TRBD2. Germline loops: CDR1 MNHEY, CDR2 SMNVEV (reference sequence). This CDR3 is 14 amino acids long. The J segment lost 4 bases and the V segment lost 3 bases, leaving 6 bases of the junction unmatched. The CDR3, as DNA: TGTGCCAGCAGTTTCTCTAGCGGACCGTACGAGCAGTACTTC. Translation: CASSFSSGPYEQYF.

Written as DNA, the CDR3 is TGTGCCAGCAGCAAAGTGTCAGGGAAAATCCTCTATACCTACGAGCAGTACTTC. Protein sequence: CASSKVSGKILYTYEQYF. The genes are TRBV21-1 and TRBJ2-7; the table assigns TRBD1, which was not confirmed against the DNA. TRBV21-1 is a pseudogene. The length of the CDR3 is 18 residues.

The chain joins TRBV28 to TRBJ2-5; no firm D call. The CDR3 spans 12 residues. Germline V CDR1 and CDR2: MDHEN, SYDVKM. Trimming left V 7 bases short and J 2 bases short, with 8 bases between. This CDR3 is CASTQSQETQYF. DNA for the CDR3: TGTGCCAGCACCCAATCACAAGAGACCCAGTACTTC.

This chain uses TRBV7-2 with TRBJ1-2; 9 bases line up with TRBD1. The ends lost 3 bases at V and 6 bases at J; junction bases unmatched: 8. This CDR3 has 15 residues. CDR1 SGHTA and CDR2 FQGNSA come from the germline V gene. The CDR3 here is CASSFRDREMDGYTF. CDR3 bases: TGTGCCAGCAGCTTTCGGGACAGGGAGATGGATGGCTACACCTTC.

The chain recombines TRBV24-1 with TRBJ1-2; 7 bases match TRBD1. The CDR3 is 15 residues long. The junction had 7 bases not matched to a gene; V was cut back by 3 bases and J by 4 bases. CDR1 and CDR2 (germline): KGHDR, SFDVKD. Written as DNA, the CDR3 is TGTGCCACCAGTGATGGGCCAGGGACAGCCTATGGCTACACCTTC. Translated, it gives CATSDGPGTAYGYTF.

In its sample, this clone was seen a few times. The rearrangement joins TRBV7-3 to TRBJ1-1; D call uncertain. Trimming left V 4 bases short and J 10 bases short, with 16 bases between. The germline CDR1 and CDR2 sequences are SGHTA and FQGTGA. This CDR3 comprises 13 residues. This CDR3 reads CASSSQGGSRAFF. In nucleotides, the CDR3 is TGTGCCAGCAGCTCTCAAGGTGGGAGTCGAGCTTTCTTT.